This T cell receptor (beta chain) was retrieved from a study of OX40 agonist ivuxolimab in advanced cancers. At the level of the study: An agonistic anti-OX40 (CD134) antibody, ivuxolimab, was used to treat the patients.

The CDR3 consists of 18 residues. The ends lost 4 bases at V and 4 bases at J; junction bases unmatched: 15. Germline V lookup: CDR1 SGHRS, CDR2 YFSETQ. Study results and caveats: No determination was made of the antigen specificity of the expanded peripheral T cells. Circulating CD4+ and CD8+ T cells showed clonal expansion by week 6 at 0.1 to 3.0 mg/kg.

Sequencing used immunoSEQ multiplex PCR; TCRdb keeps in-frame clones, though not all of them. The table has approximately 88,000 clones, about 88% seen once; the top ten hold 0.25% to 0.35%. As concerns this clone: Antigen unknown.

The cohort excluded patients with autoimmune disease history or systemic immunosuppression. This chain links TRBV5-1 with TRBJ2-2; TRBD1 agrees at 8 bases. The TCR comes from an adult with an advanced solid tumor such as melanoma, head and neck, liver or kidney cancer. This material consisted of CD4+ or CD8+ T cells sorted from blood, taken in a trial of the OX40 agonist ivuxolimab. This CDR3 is CASSVSFRDRYLTGELFF. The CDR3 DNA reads TGCGCCAGCAGCGTGTCTTTCCGGGACAGGTACCTCACCGGGGAGCTGTTTTTT.